A single sample gave rise to the 4 T cell receptor beta chains below, sequenced in a study of blood T cell repertoires in COVID-19. Clones were sequenced by immunoSEQ multiplex PCR, and TCRdb holds only the in-frame ones, with some missing. The table records roughly 240,000 clones, about 82% of them present only once. The sequencing sample was made of peripheral blood. Receptor source: a woman of 80 years or more with COVID-19, enrolled during active disease.

V is TRBV2 and J is TRBJ1-5; D is unresolved. The germline CDR1 and CDR2 sequences are SNHLY and FYNNEI. V was trimmed by 7 bases and J by 2 bases, leaving 15 bases between them. The CDR3 spans 15 residues. CDR3 DNA: TGTGCCAGCAAACGGGAGGCAGTCCGCAATCAGCCCCAGCATTTT. The encoded protein is CASKREAVRNQPQHF.

The chain recombines TRBV10-3 with TRBJ1-1; possible D gene TRBD1, 6 bases. The CDR3 is made up of 17 amino acids. Germline loops: CDR1 ENHRY, CDR2 SYGVKD. Trimming pared 4 bases from V and 4 bases from J, leaving 22 bases between. The CDR3 here is CAISAPLGGAGGTEAFF. The CDR3, as DNA: TGTGCCATCAGTGCCCCCTTAGGGGGAGCAGGAGGCACTGAAGCTTTCTTT.

Concerning this clone: This CDR3 is also generated by other DNA sequences in the sample. The rearrangement uses TRBV30 and TRBJ1-4; D not resolved. Per the germline V gene, CDR1 is GTSNPN and CDR2 is SVGIG (reference sequence). CDR3 length equals 12 residues. Trimming stripped 2 bases from V and 5 bases from J, with 6 bases between. The CDR3 spells CAWSSRNEKLFF. The CDR3 DNA is TGTGCCTGGAGTAGCAGGAATGAAAAACTGTTTTTT.

The chain uses TRBV30 and TRBJ1-2; D is possibly TRBD1 (5 bases). The CDR3 contains 14 residues. Trimming took off 3 bases at V and 4 bases at J, with 15 bases between the two ends. Germline V gene sequence: CDR1 GTSNPN, CDR2 SVGIG (reference sequence). CDR3 nucleotides: TGTGCCTGGAGCCCAGGCGGGGCCACCTATGGCTACACCTTC. Residues: CAWSPGGATYGYTF.